Below, one T cell receptor (beta chain) is given with its context. Its antigen is still unknown. This sample is drawn from a study of tumor and adjacent non-tumor tissue in lung cancer. As for the study in general: There were 11 to 12 adenocarcinoma, a couple of squamous cell carcinoma and 1 small cell lung cancer cases.

This sample's RNA came from whole unsorted tissue. Distant lung tissue was collected more than 3 cm away from the tumor edge. Study results and limitations: TCR diversity was significantly greater in tumor than normal lung tissue. In normal lung, the top 100 clones were significantly more dominant than in tumor.

Three rounds of nested PCR, following a modified ARM-PCR protocol, produced the TCRbeta library. From the multiplex PCR reads, TCRdb called clonotypes with MiXCR, one entry per CDR3 protein. This table holds roughly 75,000 distinct CDR3 sequences, about four fifths found once. The CDR3 covers 15 residues. Germline lookup yields CDR1 MNHEY and CDR2 SVGAGI. Trimming took off 2 bases at V and 7 bases at J, with 15 bases between the two ends. The V gene is TRBV6-5, the J gene TRBJ2-1, with D hard to call. The clonotype comes from a man aged 60-69 years with non-small cell lung cancer. Sequencing was done on a sample of distant non-tumor lung tissue. The CDR3 region is CASSYGVRSSNEQFF. The CDR3 DNA is TGTGCCAGCAGTTACGGCGTGAGGTCCAGTAATGAGCAGTTCTTC.